This is a list of T cell receptor beta chains from one sample in a study of response to subunit inactivated influenza vaccine. TCRdb redid the calling of the RT-PCR reads with MiXCR, one entry per CDR3 protein. The repertoire consists of some 180,000 distinct CDR3 sequences, with approximately 9.2% occurring once and the leading ten covering roughly a tenth. The sample in question was non-naive T cells sorted from PBMCs, obtained on the day of vaccination. These receptors were collected from a man in his fifties who received an inactivated influenza vaccine. CDR3s include the opening cysteine and the closing phenylalanine or tryptophan. D genes are given only for firm matches. Clone size appears in some rows only: once, few, many, or a class for an expanded clone.

d_call: TRBD2; j_call: TRBJ2-3; v_call: TRBV4-3; clone_size: few; cdr3_aa: CASSQGTSGGKTDTQYF; cdr3_nt: TGCGCCAGCAGCCAAGGAACTAGCGGGGGAAAAACAGATACGCAGTATTTT
d_call: NA; j_call: TRBJ2-1; v_call: TRBV5-1; clone_size: NA; cdr3_aa: CASSLSSGNYYNEQFF; cdr3_nt: TGCGCCAGCAGCTTGTCCTCGGGGAACTACTACAATGAGCAGTTCTTC
d_call: TRBD2; j_call: TRBJ2-2; v_call: TRBV12-3/TRBV12-4; clone_size: NA; cdr3_aa: CASSRGEGSGELFF; cdr3_nt: TGTGCCAGCAGCCGGGGGGAGGGAAGCGGGGAGCTGTTTTTT
d_call: NA; j_call: TRBJ2-1; v_call: TRBV7-9; clone_size: NA; cdr3_aa: CASSGDVRPFF; cdr3_nt: TGTGCCAGCAGCGGTGACGTACGGCCGTTCTTC
d_call: TRBD1; j_call: TRBJ1-1; v_call: TRBV5-4; clone_size: NA; cdr3_aa: CASSSRDSLPEAFF; cdr3_nt: TGTGCCAGCAGCAGTAGGGACAGCCTCCCAGAAGCTTTCTTT
d_call: NA; j_call: TRBJ2-1; v_call: TRBV20-1; clone_size: many; cdr3_aa: CSASPFGASYNEQFF; cdr3_nt: TGCAGTGCTAGTCCGTTCGGGGCCTCCTACAATGAGCAGTTCTTC
d_call: NA; j_call: TRBJ2-7; v_call: TRBV20-1; clone_size: NA; cdr3_aa: CSARESGGNYEQYF; cdr3_nt: TGCAGTGCTAGAGAGTCAGGGGGGAACTACGAGCAGTACTTC
d_call: NA; j_call: TRBJ1-6; v_call: TRBV5-5; clone_size: many; cdr3_aa: CASSLEEIYNSPLHF; cdr3_nt: TGTGCCAGCAGCTTGGAGGAAATTTATAATTCACCCCTCCACTTT
d_call: NA; j_call: TRBJ2-3; v_call: TRBV14; clone_size: NA; cdr3_aa: CASSQVGYTQYF; cdr3_nt: TGTGCCAGCAGCCAAGTCGGTTATACGCAGTATTTT
d_call: NA; j_call: TRBJ2-2; v_call: TRBV5-6; clone_size: few; cdr3_aa: CASSLVGVRGGELFF; cdr3_nt: TGTGCCAGCAGCTTGGTCGGGGTGCGCGGCGGGGAGCTGTTTTTT
d_call: NA; j_call: TRBJ2-3; v_call: TRBV5-1; clone_size: many; cdr3_aa: CASSLESTDTQYF; cdr3_nt: TGCGCCAGCAGCTTGGAATCCACAGATACGCAGTATTTT
d_call: TRBD2; j_call: TRBJ2-1; v_call: TRBV29-1; clone_size: many; cdr3_aa: CSVAFGLAGGPRANEQFF; cdr3_nt: TGCAGCGTCGCCTTCGGACTAGCGGGAGGGCCTAGGGCCAATGAGCAGTTCTTC
d_call: NA; j_call: TRBJ2-1; v_call: TRBV12-3/TRBV12-4; clone_size: many; cdr3_aa: CASRLGTPLNNEQFF; cdr3_nt: TGTGCCAGCAGATTAGGGACTCCTCTAAACAATGAGCAGTTCTTC
d_call: TRBD2; j_call: TRBJ2-1; v_call: TRBV20-1; clone_size: many; cdr3_aa: CSAMLAGVRANEQFF; cdr3_nt: TGCAGTGCTATGCTTGCGGGGGTGAGGGCCAATGAGCAGTTCTTC
d_call: NA; j_call: TRBJ1-1; v_call: TRBV4-3; clone_size: many; cdr3_aa: CASSQEGGGYTEAFF; cdr3_nt: TGCGCCAGCAGCCAAGAAGGCGGGGGGTACACTGAAGCTTTCTTT
d_call: NA; j_call: TRBJ2-7; v_call: TRBV20-1; clone_size: NA; cdr3_aa: CSCTGIYEQYF; cdr3_nt: TGCAGTTGTACAGGGATATACGAGCAGTACTTC
d_call: NA; j_call: TRBJ1-3; v_call: TRBV19; clone_size: many; cdr3_aa: CASSIGSSGNTIYF; cdr3_nt: TGTGCCAGTAGTATCGGCAGCTCTGGAAACACCATATATTTT
d_call: NA; j_call: TRBJ1-1; v_call: TRBV20-1; clone_size: NA; cdr3_aa: CSARQPNTEAFF; cdr3_nt: TGCAGTGCTAGACAGCCGAACACTGAAGCTTTCTTT
d_call: NA; j_call: TRBJ1-1; v_call: TRBV9; clone_size: few; cdr3_aa: CASSVAADNTEAFF; cdr3_nt: TGTGCCAGCAGCGTAGCGGCGGATAACACTGAAGCTTTCTTT
d_call: TRBD1; j_call: TRBJ2-2; v_call: TRBV19; clone_size: NA; cdr3_aa: CASNSRTGATGELFF; cdr3_nt: TGTGCCAGTAATAGTCGGACAGGTGCGACCGGGGAGCTGTTTTTT
d_call: NA; j_call: TRBJ2-7; v_call: TRBV28; clone_size: few; cdr3_aa: CASMQGTYEQYF; cdr3_nt: TGTGCCAGCATGCAGGGGACCTACGAGCAGTACTTC
d_call: NA; j_call: TRBJ2-5; v_call: TRBV12-3/TRBV12-4; clone_size: NA; cdr3_aa: CASRLGAGRQETQYF; cdr3_nt: TGTGCCAGCAGGCTCGGGGCAGGGAGACAAGAGACCCAGTACTTC
d_call: NA; j_call: TRBJ2-3; v_call: TRBV20-1; clone_size: few; cdr3_aa: CSASGELNTDTQYF; cdr3_nt: TGCAGTGCTAGTGGGGAGCTAAACACAGATACGCAGTATTTT
d_call: TRBD1; j_call: TRBJ2-3; v_call: TRBV20-1; clone_size: NA; cdr3_aa: CSASGTGGPDTQYF; cdr3_nt: TGCAGTGCTTCCGGGACAGGGGGCCCAGATACGCAGTATTTT
d_call: NA; j_call: TRBJ1-1; v_call: TRBV27; clone_size: NA; cdr3_aa: CASRRTQALNTEAFF; cdr3_nt: TGTGCCAGCAGGCGAACACAGGCTTTGAACACTGAAGCTTTCTTT
d_call: NA; j_call: TRBJ1-5; v_call: TRBV12-3/TRBV12-4; clone_size: few; cdr3_aa: CASSPLDVGNQPQHF; cdr3_nt: TGTGCCAGCAGTCCACTCGACGTTGGCAATCAGCCCCAGCATTTT
d_call: NA; j_call: TRBJ2-7; v_call: TRBV6-5; clone_size: few; cdr3_aa: CASSLGGGFEQYF; cdr3_nt: TGTGCCAGCAGTTTGGGAGGGGGGTTCGAGCAGTACTTC
d_call: NA; j_call: TRBJ2-1; v_call: TRBV24-1; clone_size: many; cdr3_aa: CATSDFPHNEQFF; cdr3_nt: TGTGCCACCAGTGATTTCCCTCACAATGAGCAGTTCTTC
d_call: TRBD2; j_call: TRBJ2-7; v_call: TRBV18; clone_size: few; cdr3_aa: CASSPFSGRAGEQYF; cdr3_nt: TGTGCCAGCTCACCATTTTCCGGGAGGGCCGGGGAGCAGTACTTC
d_call: NA; j_call: TRBJ2-1; v_call: TRBV12-3/TRBV12-4; clone_size: many; cdr3_aa: CASSLGHSSYNEQFF; cdr3_nt: TGTGCCAGCAGTTTAGGGCACAGCTCCTACAATGAGCAGTTCTTC
d_call: TRBD1; j_call: TRBJ2-5; v_call: TRBV13; clone_size: NA; cdr3_aa: CASSRTGAETQYF; cdr3_nt: TGTGCCAGCAGCCGGACAGGGGCAGAGACCCAGTACTTC
d_call: TRBD1; j_call: TRBJ1-2; v_call: TRBV5-4; clone_size: NA; cdr3_aa: CASSPGTETFYGYTF; cdr3_nt: TGTGCCAGCAGCCCCGGGACAGAGACTTTTTATGGCTACACCTTC
d_call: NA; j_call: TRBJ2-5; v_call: TRBV5-1; clone_size: NA; cdr3_aa: CASRRGQETQYF; cdr3_nt: TGCGCCAGCAGACGGGGTCAAGAGACCCAGTACTTC
d_call: NA; j_call: TRBJ1-5; v_call: TRBV5-6; clone_size: many; cdr3_aa: CASSGGLSNQPQHF; cdr3_nt: TGTGCCAGCAGCGGGGGACTGAGCAATCAGCCCCAGCATTTT
d_call: TRBD1; j_call: TRBJ2-5; v_call: TRBV5-1; clone_size: few; cdr3_aa: CASSQGQGQGLETQYF; cdr3_nt: TGCGCCAGCAGCCAAGGACAGGGGCAAGGGTTGGAGACCCAGTACTTC
d_call: NA; j_call: TRBJ2-2; v_call: TRBV5-1; clone_size: many; cdr3_aa: CASSLDSQLTGELFF; cdr3_nt: TGCGCCAGCAGCTTGGATTCCCAGCTGACCGGGGAGCTGTTTTTT
d_call: NA; j_call: TRBJ2-7; v_call: TRBV6-1; clone_size: many; cdr3_aa: CASREGGYEQYF; cdr3_nt: TGTGCCAGCAGGGAAGGGGGTTACGAGCAGTACTTC